This T cell receptor beta chain came from a study of cytomegalovirus exposure and HLA in healthy donors. PCR amplification relied on 60 Vbeta primers (plus 13 Jbeta primers). How the authors handled the data: Later, tens of millions of unique TCR beta chains were counted in an analysis, and approximately 10 million of them were shared. Libraries were prepared by immunoSEQ multiplex PCR; TCRdb keeps only in-frame clonotypes and omits some of them. That table gives V, J and clone size, and the DNA gave D and trimming. The table has approximately 170,000 clones, about 64% seen once; the top ten hold approximately 1.5%. Trimming took off 0 bases at V and 2 bases at J, with 10 bases between the two ends. The V gene's germline CDR1 is MNHEY and CDR2 SVGAGI. The CDR3 consists of 15 residues.

The genes are TRBV6-5 and TRBJ2-5; D gene ambiguous. Material for sequencing was PBMCs. This receptor was taken from a man aged 45-65 years in good health and CMV-seronegative. The DNA of the CDR3 is TGTGCCAGCAGTTACTCGAGATATGCTCAAGAGACCCAGTACTTC. Translating gives CASSYSRYAQETQYF.